Sequencing of this T cell receptor beta chain was carried out in a study of cytomegalovirus exposure and HLA in healthy donors. The CDR3 covers 14 residues. V dropped 1 base and J dropped 5 bases, with 9 bases sitting between them. Germline CDR1 is SGHVS and CDR2 is FQNEAQ. This clone appeared a few times. Its antigen remains unknown. Vbeta (60) and Jbeta (13) primers were used in the PCR. Profiled with immunoSEQ multiplex PCR; TCRdb holds only in-frame clones, not every one. The sample lists about 230,000 clones, around four fifths occurring once. Study-level findings and limits: Three CMV-associated chains proved CMV antigen-specific in vitro. A later analysis showed that HLA-associated TCR beta chains had undergone more clonal expansion than equally common others. In all likelihood, a cluster of highly shared sequence variants was a sequencing artifact.

Sample: PBMCs. The clonotype comes from a woman aged 55-75 years in good health and CMV-seropositive. The rearrangement links TRBV7-8 to TRBJ2-1, with a possible D match to TRBD2 (5 bases). The CDR3 nucleotides are TGTGCCAGCAGCTTAGTTACCGGGGACAATGAGCAGTTCTTC. Protein product: CASSLVTGDNEQFF.